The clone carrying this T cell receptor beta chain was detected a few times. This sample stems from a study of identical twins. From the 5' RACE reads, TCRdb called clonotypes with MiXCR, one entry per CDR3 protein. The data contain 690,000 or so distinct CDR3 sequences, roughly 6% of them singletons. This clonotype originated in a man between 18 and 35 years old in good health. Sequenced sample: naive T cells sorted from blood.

In nucleotides, the CDR3 is TGTGCCAGCAGCGTAGTCGGCGGGGACAGGAGCTCCTACGAGCAGTACGTC. Its protein product is CASSVVGGDRSSYEQYV. The V call is TRBV9, the J call TRBJ2-7; 8 bases map to TRBD1. Germline trimming cut 0 bases from V and 0 bases from J; bases unmatched to any gene: 8. The CDR3 spans 17 residues. Per germline, CDR1 SGDLS and CDR2 YYNGEE.